Each of the 2 T cell receptor beta chains below was sequenced from the same sample in a study of TET2 disruption in CD19-targeted CAR T cells. Their antigens remain unidentified. Data came from immunoSEQ multiplex PCR; TCRdb stores just in-frame clones and leaves some out. This listing includes 25,000 to 30,000 clones. This sample's treatment: autologous CTL019 cells: CD19 CAR with 4-1BB and CD3 zeta domains. The sequencing here drew on CD8- CAR+ T cells sorted from cultured blood T cells, taken for CD19 CAR T cell therapy. Documented subset: CD8-negative CAR-positive T cells from the infusion product. The receptor source for this set is a man aged 65 to 85 with chronic lymphocytic leukemia.

Points on this clone: The read ends 3 residues shy of where the CDR3 ends; the end is completed using the germline J gene. The genes are TRBV4-2 and TRBJ1-6; no firm D call. V dropped 1 base and J dropped 3 bases, with 10 bases sitting between them. The CDR3 totals 16 residues. Germline CDR1 is LGHNA and CDR2 is YNFKEQ. Partial CDR3 DNA: TGTGCCAGCAGCCAAGGGGGTAGCGGCTATAATTCACCC. It yields the protein CASSQGGSGYNSP. In full, the CDR3 is CASSQGGSGYNSPLHF.

A remark on this clone: The read terminates 3 residues ahead of where the CDR3 ends, so the germline J gene completes it. The V gene is TRBV6-4, the J gene TRBJ2-2; TRBD1 matches 7 bases. Germline V lookup: CDR1 MRHNA, CDR2 SNTAGT. V lost 9 bases, J lost 6 bases, and 4 bases stayed unmatched. The CDR3 is 12 residues long. Here the CDR3 reads CARGGSSGELFF. CDR3 DNA (partial): TGTGCCAGAGGGGGCAGCTCCGGGGAG.